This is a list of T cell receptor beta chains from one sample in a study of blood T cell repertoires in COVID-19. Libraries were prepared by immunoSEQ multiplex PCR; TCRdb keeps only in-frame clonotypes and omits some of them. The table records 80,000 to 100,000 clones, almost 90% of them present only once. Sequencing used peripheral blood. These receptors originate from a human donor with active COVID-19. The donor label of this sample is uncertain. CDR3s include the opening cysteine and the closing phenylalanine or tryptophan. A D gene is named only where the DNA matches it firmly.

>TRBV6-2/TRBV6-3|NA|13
CASSYSSDYEQYF
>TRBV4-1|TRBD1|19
CASSLRAPQGASNTGELFF
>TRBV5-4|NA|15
CASSLELQGNSPLHF
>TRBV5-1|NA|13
CASSWRENTEAFF
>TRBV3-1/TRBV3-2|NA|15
CASSQDRRKTYEQYF
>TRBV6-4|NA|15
CAGSETGKSGNTIYF
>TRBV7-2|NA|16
CASSLVRGAMNTEAFF
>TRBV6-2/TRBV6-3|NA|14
CASSFGQGRNIQYF
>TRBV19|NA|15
CASSIEASYYNEQFF
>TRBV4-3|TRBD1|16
CASSRNRGVSGNTIYF
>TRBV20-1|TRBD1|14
CSASEGTGNQPQHF
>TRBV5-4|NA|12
CAWGQGNSPLHF
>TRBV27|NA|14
CASSLGLSTDAQYF
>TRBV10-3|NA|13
CAISSGLNTEAFF
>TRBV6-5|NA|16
CASSYRGGVMNTEAFF
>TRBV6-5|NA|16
CASSYSRAATSYEQYF
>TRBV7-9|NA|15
CASSFSQVTGNTIYF
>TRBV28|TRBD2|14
CASSTGGVVHEQYF
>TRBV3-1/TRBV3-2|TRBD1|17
CASSQEGLRGHTYEQYF
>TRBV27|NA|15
CASSSPGLRAYEQYF
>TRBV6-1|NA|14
CASSDQGIGGEQYF
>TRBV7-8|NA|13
CASSLLGGETQYF
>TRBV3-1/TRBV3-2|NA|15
CASSPWTWSTDTQYF
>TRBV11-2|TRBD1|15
CASSLEGTGGYEQYF
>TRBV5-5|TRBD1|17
CASSLAPRDSGTDTQYF
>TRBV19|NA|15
CASSHGPDRNEKLFF
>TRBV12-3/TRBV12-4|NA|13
CASSFAWRTEAFF
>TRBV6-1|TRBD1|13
CASSEGQGTPLHF